The present TCR beta chain was sequenced within a study of CXCR3-negative and CXCR3-positive naive CD8 T cells. Frequency places this clonotype as medium-sized. The CDR3 covers 14 residues. Germline CDR1 MNHEY, CDR2 SVGEGT. The libraries of TRB cDNA were constructed through 5' RACE using UMI labels. One entry per CDR3 protein, without DNA, is what TCRdb gives after re-calling the 5' RACE reads. The sample data list tens of thousands of distinct CDR3 sequences. Sequencing input: memory CD8+ T cells from blood. The rearrangement joins TRBV6-2 or TRBV6-3 to TRBJ2-3; TCRdb names TRBD1, which stays unverified in the absence of DNA. The receptor comes from a human donor in good health. Some clones in this sample may be carry-over from other donors' samples. Here the CDR3 reads CASSRGLATDTQYF.